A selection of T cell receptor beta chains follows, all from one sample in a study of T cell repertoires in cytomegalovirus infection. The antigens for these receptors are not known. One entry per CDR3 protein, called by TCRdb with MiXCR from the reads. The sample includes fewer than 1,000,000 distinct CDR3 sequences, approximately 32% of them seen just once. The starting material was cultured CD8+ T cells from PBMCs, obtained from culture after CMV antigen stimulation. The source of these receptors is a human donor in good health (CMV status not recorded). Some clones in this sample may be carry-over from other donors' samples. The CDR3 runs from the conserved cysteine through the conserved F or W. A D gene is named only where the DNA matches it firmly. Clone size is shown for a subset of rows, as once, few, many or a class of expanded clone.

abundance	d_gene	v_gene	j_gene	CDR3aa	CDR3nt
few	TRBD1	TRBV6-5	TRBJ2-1	CASSYEGAFYNEQFF	TGTGCCAGCAGTTACGAGGGGGCGTTTTACAATGAGCAGTTCTTC
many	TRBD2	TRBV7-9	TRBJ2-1	CASSPTSGGRNEQFF	TGTGCCAGCAGCCCTACTAGCGGGGGGAGAAATGAGCAGTTCTTC
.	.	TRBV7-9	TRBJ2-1	CASSLSETEDEQFF	TGTGCCAGCAGCTTAAGCGAGACAGAGGATGAGCAGTTCTTC
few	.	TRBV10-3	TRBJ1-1	CAISEEGHKNTEAFF	TGTGCCATCAGTGAGGAGGGACATAAGAACACTGAAGCTTTCTTT
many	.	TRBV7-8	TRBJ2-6	CASSLGYSGANVLTF	TGTGCCAGCAGCTTAGGCTACTCTGGGGCCAACGTCCTGACTTTC
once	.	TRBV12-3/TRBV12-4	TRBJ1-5	CASTDMNQPQHF	TGTGCCAGCACCGATATGAATCAGCCCCAGCATTTT
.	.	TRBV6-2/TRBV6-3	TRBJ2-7	CASSYLGQSSATYEQYF	TGTGCCAGCAGTTATCTTGGACAGTCCTCCGCAACCTACGAGCAGTACTTC
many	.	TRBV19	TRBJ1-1	CASSPSGGSEAFF	TGTGCCAGTAGTCCCTCTGGGGGTTCTGAAGCTTTCTTT
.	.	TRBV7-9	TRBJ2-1	CASSLAGILAASYNEQFF	TGTGCCAGCAGCTTAGCGGGGATTTTAGCGGCGTCCTACAATGAGCAGTTCTTC
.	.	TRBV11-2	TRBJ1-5	CASSSPGRTASNQPQHF	TGTGCCAGCAGCTCCCCGGGGAGGACAGCCAGCAATCAGCCCCAGCATTTT
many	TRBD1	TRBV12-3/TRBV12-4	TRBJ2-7	CASTRTGWSYEQYF	TGTGCCAGCACCCGGACAGGCTGGTCCTACGAGCAGTACTTC
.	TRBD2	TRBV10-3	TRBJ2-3	CAISERGSGGIDTQYF	TGTGCCATCAGTGAAAGGGGTAGCGGGGGCATAGATACGCAGTATTTT
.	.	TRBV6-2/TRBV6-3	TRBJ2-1	CASSYPLTPDEQFF	TGTGCCAGCAGTTACCCCCTTACTCCGGATGAGCAGTTCTTC
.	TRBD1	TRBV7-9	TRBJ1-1	CASSPGQGVPEAFF	TGTGCCAGCAGCCCGGGACAGGGGGTCCCTGAAGCTTTCTTT
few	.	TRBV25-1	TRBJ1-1	CASSELASRGTEAFF	TGTGCCAGCAGTGAATTAGCGTCCCGGGGCACTGAAGCTTTCTTT
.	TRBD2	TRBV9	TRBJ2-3	CASSKWEDASGGLDTQYF	TGTGCCAGCAGCAAGTGGGAAGATGCTAGCGGGGGGTTGGATACGCAGTATTTT
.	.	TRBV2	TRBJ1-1	CASIGGGVNTEAFF	TGTGCCAGCATTGGAGGGGGAGTGAACACTGAAGCTTTCTTT
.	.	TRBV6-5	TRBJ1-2	CASSTGHTYGYTF	TGTGCCAGCAGTACGGGACACACCTATGGCTACACCTTC
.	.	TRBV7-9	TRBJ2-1	CASSGGLPQFF	TGTGCCAGCAGCGGGGGACTTCCGCAGTTCTTC
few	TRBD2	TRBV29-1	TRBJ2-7	CSVEPLAGGPAEQYF	TGCAGCGTTGAGCCACTAGCGGGGGGGCCGGCCGAGCAGTACTTC
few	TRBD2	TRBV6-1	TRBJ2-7	CASSEVSRGGYEQYF	TGTGCCAGCAGTGAAGTATCTCGCGGGGGCTACGAGCAGTACTTC
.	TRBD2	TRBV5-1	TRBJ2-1	CASSPSGGAAHEQFF	TGCGCCAGCAGCCCTAGCGGGGGGGCGGCCCATGAGCAGTTCTTC
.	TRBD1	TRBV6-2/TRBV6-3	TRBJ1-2	CASSEWWTGNNYGYTF	TGTGCCAGCAGTGAATGGTGGACAGGGAATAACTATGGCTACACCTTC
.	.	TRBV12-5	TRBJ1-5	CASGLVLRDNYSNQPQHF	TGTGCTAGTGGTTTGGTACTAAGGGACAACTATAGCAATCAGCCCCAGCATTTT
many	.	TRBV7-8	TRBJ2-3	CASSLGEEDRDYDTQYF	TGTGCCAGCAGCTTAGGGGAAGAGGACAGGGACTACGATACGCAGTATTTT
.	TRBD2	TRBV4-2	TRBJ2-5	CASSHPRTSGGEEYQETQYF	TGTGCCAGCAGCCACCCCCGGACTAGCGGGGGAGAAGAGTACCAAGAGACCCAGTACTTC
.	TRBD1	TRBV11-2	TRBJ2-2	CASSLIRQGLNTGELFF	TGTGCCAGCAGTTTGATTCGACAGGGCCTCAACACCGGGGAGCTGTTTTTT
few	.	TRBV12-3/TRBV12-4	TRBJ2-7	CASSFMGPQYF	TGTGCCAGCAGTTTTATGGGGCCGCAGTACTTC
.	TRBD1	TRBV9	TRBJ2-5	CASSDPGQGAETQYF	TGTGCCAGCAGTGATCCGGGACAGGGGGCAGAGACCCAGTACTTC
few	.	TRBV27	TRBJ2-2	CASSPSTGANTGELFF	TGTGCCAGCAGCCCCTCCACCGGGGCGAACACCGGGGAGCTGTTTTTT
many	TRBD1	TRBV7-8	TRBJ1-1	CASSLGVGTDTEAFF	TGTGCCAGCAGCTTAGGCGTGGGGACAGACACTGAAGCTTTCTTT
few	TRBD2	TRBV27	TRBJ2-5	CASGLAVAGVGETQYF	TGTGCCAGCGGTCTAGCGGTAGCTGGAGTAGGAGAGACCCAGTACTTC
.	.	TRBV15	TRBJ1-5	CATSPWGNQPQHF	TGTGCCACCAGCCCCTGGGGGAATCAGCCCCAGCATTTT
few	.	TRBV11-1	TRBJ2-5	CASSLESGVVETQYF	TGTGCCAGCAGCTTAGAATCAGGGGTGGTGGAGACCCAGTACTTC
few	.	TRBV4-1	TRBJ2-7	CASSQEGGLTYEQYF	TGCGCCAGCAGCCAAGAGGGGGGTCTTACCTACGAGCAGTACTTC
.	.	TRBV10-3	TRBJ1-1	CAISDHLGAVPEAFF	TGTGCCATCAGTGACCACTTGGGGGCCGTCCCAGAAGCTTTCTTT
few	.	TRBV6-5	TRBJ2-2	CASRSLQGAYTGELFF	TGTGCCAGCAGATCACTACAGGGCGCGTACACCGGGGAGCTGTTTTTT
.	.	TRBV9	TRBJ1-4	CASSAGDGPRKLFF	TGTGCCAGCAGCGCGGGGGACGGGCCCAGAAAACTGTTTTTT
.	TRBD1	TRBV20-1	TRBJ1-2	CSASDRVYYGYTF	TGCAGTGCTTCGGACAGGGTGTACTATGGCTACACCTTC
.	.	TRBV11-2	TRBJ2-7	CASSHTSRGGNEQYF	TGTGCCAGCAGCCACACCAGCCGAGGGGGTAACGAGCAGTACTTC
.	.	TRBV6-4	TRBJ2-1	CASSDERGGYNEQFF	TGTGCCAGCAGTGACGAGAGGGGGGGATACAATGAGCAGTTCTTC
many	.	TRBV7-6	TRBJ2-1	CASSPLGSSYNEQFF	TGTGCCAGCAGCCCTTTGGGAAGCTCCTACAATGAGCAGTTCTTC
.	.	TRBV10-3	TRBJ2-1	CAIRLPSHEQFF	TGTGCCATCAGACTCCCTAGCCATGAGCAGTTCTTC
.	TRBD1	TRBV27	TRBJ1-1	CASSSPLRGRRDTEAFF	TGTGCCAGCAGTTCCCCCTTAAGGGGGCGCCGGGACACTGAAGCTTTCTTT
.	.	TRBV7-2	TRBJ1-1	CASSPWGIGTEAFF	TGTGCCAGCAGCCCTTGGGGTATCGGCACTGAAGCTTTCTTT
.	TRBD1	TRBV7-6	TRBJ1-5	CASSSGGPRGNQPQHF	TGTGCCAGCAGCTCAGGGGGCCCAAGGGGCAATCAGCCCCAGCATTTT
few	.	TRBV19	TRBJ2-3	CASSIAGGLDTQYF	TGTGCCAGTAGTATAGCTGGGGGGCTGGATACGCAGTATTTT
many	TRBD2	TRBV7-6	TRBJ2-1	CASSLRGGTSAVNEQFF	TGTGCCAGCAGCTTACGGGGCGGGACTAGCGCTGTGAATGAGCAGTTCTTC
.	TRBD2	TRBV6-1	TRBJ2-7	CASSEVGGRSYEQYF	TGTGCCAGCAGTGAGGTGGGGGGGAGATCCTACGAGCAGTACTTC
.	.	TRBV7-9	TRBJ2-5	CASSSGTTGYF	TGTGCCAGCAGCTCAGGGACCACGGGATACTTC
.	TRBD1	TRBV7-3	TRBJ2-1	CASSLGQGALNEQFF	TGTGCCAGCAGCTTAGGACAGGGGGCTTTGAATGAGCAGTTCTTC
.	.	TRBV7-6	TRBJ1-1	CASSLPDRLDTEAFF	TGTGCCAGCAGCTTACCTGACAGGTTGGACACTGAAGCTTTCTTT
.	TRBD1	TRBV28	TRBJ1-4	CASNGDRGATNEKLFF	TGTGCCAGCAATGGGGACAGGGGGGCGACTAATGAAAAACTGTTTTTT
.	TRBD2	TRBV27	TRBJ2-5	CASGSSGGPLIGQYF	TGTGCCAGCGGGTCTAGCGGGGGGCCCCTAATTGGGCAGTACTTC